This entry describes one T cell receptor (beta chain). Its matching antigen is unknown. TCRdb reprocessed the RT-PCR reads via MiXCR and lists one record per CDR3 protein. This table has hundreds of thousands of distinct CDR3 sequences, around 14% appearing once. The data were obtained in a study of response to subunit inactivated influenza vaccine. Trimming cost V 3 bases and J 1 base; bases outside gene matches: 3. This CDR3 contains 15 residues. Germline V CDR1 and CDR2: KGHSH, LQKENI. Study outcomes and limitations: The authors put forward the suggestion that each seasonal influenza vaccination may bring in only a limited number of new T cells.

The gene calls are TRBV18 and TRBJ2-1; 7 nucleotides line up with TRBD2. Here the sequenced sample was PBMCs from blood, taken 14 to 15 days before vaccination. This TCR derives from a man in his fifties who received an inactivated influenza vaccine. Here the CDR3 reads CASSPSAGSYNEQFF. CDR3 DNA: TGTGCCAGCTCACCGTCAGCGGGATCCTACAATGAGCAGTTCTTC.